This T cell receptor (beta chain) appears in the sequencing data of a study of T cells in Graves' hyperthyroidism and ophthalmopathy. About the research overall: Initial diagnosis, before any treatment, was when peripheral blood was collected.

Amplified TCR beta CDR3 regions derived from RNA transcripts. First-round RT-PCR of the TCR CDR3 relied on the HTBI primer set. TCRdb redid the calling of the multiplex PCR reads with MiXCR, one entry per CDR3 protein. The table has some 600,000 distinct CDR3 sequences, around 13% seen once. CDR3 size: 13 residues. Germline loops: CDR1 MDHEN, CDR2 SYDVKM. After removal of 5 bases from V and 4 bases from J, the junction contained 3 bases not matched to a gene. The sequencing sample was made of blood. The chain links TRBV28 to TRBJ2-5; 8 bases agree with TRBD2. This clonotype originated in a woman aged 25-40 years with Graves' hyperthyroidism that later progressed to Graves' ophthalmopathy. The CDR3 DNA follows: TGTGCCAGCAGTAAGACTAGCGTAGAGACCCAGTACTTC. It specifies CASSKTSVETQYF.